The T cell receptor (beta chain) under discussion was sequenced for a study of T cells after posttransplantation cyclophosphamide. Points from the study as a whole: Recipient CMV seropositivity and CMV reactivation strongly tracked TRB clonality. Blood and skin or GI T cell repertoires showed limited TRB overlap. Donor-recipient repertoire similarity was low at 1-2 months, rising over year one.

The CDR3 has 16 amino acids. V shed 3 bases and J 0 bases; nucleotides not matched to a gene: 8. Germline V lookup: CDR1 WSHSY, CDR2 SAAADI. A marrow graft followed busulfan-fludarabine conditioning, with cyclophosphamide on days +3 and +4. This clone rates as medium-sized. Its antigen is unknown. Profiling relied on immunoSEQ multiplex PCR, and the TCRdb table lists in-frame clones only, not all of them. This repertoire holds over a thousand clones, and none appear only once. The chain carries TRBV10-2 and TRBJ2-7, with TRBD2 matching 7 bases. The clonotype originates from a young adult male patient who received an allogeneic stem cell transplant from a related donor, was CMV-positive, and had no GVHD. The graft donor may be the source of some T cells. The sequences come from PBMCs, collected 84 days after allogeneic stem cell transplant with posttransplant cyclophosphamide. DNA for the CDR3: TGCGCCAGCAGTGATACGGGACTACTTAGCTCCTACGAGCAGTACTTC. Translating gives CASSDTGLLSSYEQYF.